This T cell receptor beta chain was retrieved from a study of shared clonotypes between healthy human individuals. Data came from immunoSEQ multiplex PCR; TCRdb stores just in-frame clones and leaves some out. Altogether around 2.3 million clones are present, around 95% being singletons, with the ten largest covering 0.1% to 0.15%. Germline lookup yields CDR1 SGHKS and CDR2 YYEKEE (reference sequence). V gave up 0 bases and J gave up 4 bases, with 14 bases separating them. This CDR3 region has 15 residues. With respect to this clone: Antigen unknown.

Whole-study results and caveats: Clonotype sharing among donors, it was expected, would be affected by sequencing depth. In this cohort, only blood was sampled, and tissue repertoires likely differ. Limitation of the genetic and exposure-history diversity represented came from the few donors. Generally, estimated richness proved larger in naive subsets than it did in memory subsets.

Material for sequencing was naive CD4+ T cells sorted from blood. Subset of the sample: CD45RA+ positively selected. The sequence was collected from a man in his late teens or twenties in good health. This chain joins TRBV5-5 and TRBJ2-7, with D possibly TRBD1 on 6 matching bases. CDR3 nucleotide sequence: TGTGCCAGCAGCTTGGCGTCACAGGGTGTTTACGAGCAGTACTTC. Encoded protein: CASSLASQGVYEQYF.